The 29 T cell receptor beta chains reported below all come from one sample, sequenced in a study of T cells in localized non-small cell lung cancer. The protocol was immunoSEQ multiplex PCR, while the TCRdb copy is restricted to in-frame clones and leaves out a portion. The sample lists about 59,000 clones, about 87% seen once, with around 20% in the top ten. Sample: peripheral blood, taken before any cancer treatment. The receptors come from a man between 40 and 70 years old with stage I squamous cell lung carcinoma.

The chain has TRBV28 and TRBJ2-2; the match to TRBD1 covers 8 bases. Trimming at V came to 8 bases and at J to 6 bases, leaving 8 bases not matched to a gene. The CDR3 has 14 residues. Per the germline V gene, CDR1 is MDHEN and CDR2 is SYDVKM. The CDR3 region has the DNA TGTGCCAGCCTGAGGCCAGGGGGCCCCGGGGAGCTGTTTTTT. The encoded protein is CASLRPGGPGELFF.

The chain links TRBV11-2 to TRBJ2-7; perhaps TRBD2 as D (7 bases). V was clipped by 7 bases and J by 12 bases, with 22 bases between them. Germline V gene data show CDR1 as SGHAT and CDR2 as FQNNGV. The CDR3 loop spans 13 amino acids. In nucleotides, the CDR3 is TGTGCCAGCATCACCCCGGGTGGGGGGGCAAGGTACTTC. Translated: CASITPGGGARYF. Combining the CDR3 with reference TRBV11-2 and TRBJ2-7 gives the whole variable domain EAGVAQSPRYKIIEKRQSVAFWCNPISGHATLYWYQQILGQGPKLLIQFQNNGVVDDSQLPKDRFSAERLKGVDSTLKIQPAKLEDSAVYLCASITPGGGARYFGPGTRLTVT.

The chain couples TRBV10-3 to TRBJ2-1, with 8 bases lining up with TRBD1. J lost 4 bases, V lost 6 bases, and 5 bases had no gene match. This CDR3 contains 14 residues. Germline values: CDR1 ENHRY, CDR2 SYGVKD. The CDR3 coding sequence is TGTGCCATCAGAGAGGACAGGGATTACAATGAGCAGTTCTTC. Protein: CAIREDRDYNEQFF.

The CDR3 nucleotides read TGTGCCAGCAACAGACTAGCGGGCCATGAGCAGTTCTTC. This encodes CASNRLAGHEQFF. The rearrangement links TRBV7-2 to TRBJ2-1, with 10 bases fitting TRBD2. This CDR3 is built from 13 residues. V lost 7 bases, J lost 8 bases, and 5 bases stayed unmatched. Per germline, CDR1 SGHTA and CDR2 FQGNSA.

V usage is TRBV5-1 and J usage is TRBJ2-2; 9 bases fit TRBD2. Germline V gene sequence: CDR1 SGHRS, CDR2 YFSETQ. J lost 6 bases, V lost 7 bases, and 10 bases had no gene match. The CDR3 loop spans 15 amino acids. CDR3 in DNA: TGCGCCAGCTTAAACGTTGCGGGAGGGTCCGGGGAGCTGTTTTTT. Encoded protein: CASLNVAGGSGELFF.

The rearrangement joins TRBV7-2 to TRBJ1-6; D is undetermined. CDR1 SGHTA and CDR2 FQGNSA come from the germline V gene. The CDR3 consists of 13 residues. Trimming took off 4 bases at V and 9 bases at J, with 10 bases between the two ends. The CDR3 sequence is CASSYGVGSPLHF. CDR3 in DNA: TGTGCCAGCAGCTATGGGGTGGGTTCACCCCTCCACTTT.

The chain joins TRBV6-1 to TRBJ2-2; the match to TRBD2 covers 13 bases. The germline V gene encodes CDR1 MNHNS and CDR2 SASEGT. CDR3 length equals 17 residues. The V and J ends lost 2 bases and 7 bases, in that order; junction bases with no gene match: 7. This CDR3 is CASSERRTSGRFGELFF. CDR3 DNA sequence: TGTGCCAGCAGTGAAAGAAGGACTAGCGGGAGATTCGGGGAGCTGTTTTTT.

The rearrangement links TRBV5-1 to TRBJ2-1; D is ambiguous. V was clipped by 4 bases and J by 8 bases, with 16 bases between them. CDR1 and CDR2 (germline): SGHRS, YFSETQ. This CDR3 region has 14 residues. CDR3: CASSRRALVDEQFF. The CDR3, as DNA: TGCGCCAGCAGCCGCCGGGCACTGGTCGATGAGCAGTTCTTC. The full variable domain, completed using reference TRBV5-1 and TRBJ2-1, is KAGVTQTPRYLIKTRGQQVTLSCSPISGHRSVSWYQQTPGQGLQFLFEYFSETQRNKGNFPGRFSGRQFSNSRSEMNVSTLELGDSALYLCASSRRALVDEQFFGPGTRLTVL.

V and J are TRBV6-4 and TRBJ2-3; D tentatively fits TRBD1 or TRBD2 (6 bases each). The CDR3 contains 15 residues. Trimming took 5 bases from V and 5 from J, leaving 17 bases between them. Germline-derived CDR1 and CDR2 are MRHNA and SNTAGT. This CDR3 is CASSSSGGGLDTQYF. Here the CDR3 DNA reads TGTGCCAGCAGTTCCAGTGGAGGGGGGTTAGATACGCAGTATTTT.

The chain recombines TRBV5-1 with TRBJ2-5; the match to TRBD2 covers 10 bases. The V segment lost 2 bases and the J segment 4 bases; nucleotides outside the gene matches: 17. The CDR3 spans 19 residues. Germline V gives CDR1 SGHRS, CDR2 YFSETQ. DNA for the CDR3: TGCGCCAGCAGCTTTCAGTCGGGTGTGCTAGCGGGAGTCCGAGAGACCCAGTACTTC. Translating it yields CASSFQSGVLAGVRETQYF.

The chain recombines TRBV5-1 with TRBJ1-4, with D maybe TRBD1 (5 bases). V was pared by 0 bases and J by 4 bases, with 10 bases between. CDR1 and CDR2 from the germline V gene are SGHRS and YFSETQ. CDR3 length equals 15 residues. The CDR3 DNA reads TGCGCCAGCAGCTTGGCGGGGCAGGATAATGAAAAACTGTTTTTT. Its protein product is CASSLAGQDNEKLFF.

The chain joins TRBV5-1 to TRBJ2-5, with 11 bases lining up with TRBD2. The CDR3 totals 15 residues. Losses at the gene ends were 4 bases for V and 4 bases for J; bases not matched to a gene: 6. Germline CDR1 is SGHRS and CDR2 is YFSETQ. For the CDR3, the DNA is TGCGCCAGCAGCCCACTAGCGGGAGATTTAGAGACCCAGTACTTC. Protein product: CASSPLAGDLETQYF.

V and J are TRBV6-5 and TRBJ2-7; D is tentatively TRBD1 or TRBD2 (5 bases each). The CDR3 consists of 13 residues. Germline V gene sequence: CDR1 MNHEY, CDR2 SVGAGI. V lost 7 bases to trimming and J lost 2 bases, with 12 bases between them. Here the CDR3 reads CASMLRGAYEQYF. DNA of the CDR3: TGTGCCAGCATGCTGAGAGGGGCCTACGAGCAGTACTTC.

The J gene is TRBJ1-1, the V gene TRBV14, with D perhaps matching TRBD1 (5 bases). Germline V gene lookup returns CDR1 SGHDN and CDR2 FVKESK. The CDR3 consists of 14 residues. Trimming removed 0 bases from V and 4 bases from J, with 9 bases in between. The CDR3 here is CASSQEWGGTEAFF. In DNA, the CDR3 is TGTGCCAGCAGCCAAGAATGGGGGGGCACTGAAGCTTTCTTT.

This chain uses TRBV11-2 with TRBJ2-5, with D perhaps TRBD2 (6 bases). V was cut by 3 bases and J by 1 base, with 9 bases left in between. CDR3 length: 14 residues. CDR1 is SGHAT and CDR2 is FQNNGV in the germline V gene. Here the CDR3 DNA reads TGTGCCAGCAGCTTTAACGGGGGCCAAGAGACCCAGTACTTC. Translating it yields CASSFNGGQETQYF.

This clone occurred once. The chain combines TRBV10-1 with TRBJ2-7; possibly TRBD1 for D (5 bases). Germline lookup yields CDR1 WNHNN and CDR2 SYGVQD (reference sequence). Deletions cut 10 bases from V and 5 bases from J, with 18 bases between. The CDR3 is 13 residues long. Here the CDR3 reads CATFRTTFHEQYF. The CDR3 DNA reads TGCGCCACCTTTCGGACAACCTTCCACGAGCAGTACTTC.

The genes are TRBV9 and TRBJ2-2; no clear D gene. Germline-derived CDR1 and CDR2 are SGDLS and YYNGEE. This CDR3 comprises 17 residues. V dropped 0 bases and J dropped 2 bases, with 14 bases sitting between them. This chain's CDR3 is CASSVGSRAPNTGELFF. The CDR3 nucleotides read TGTGCCAGCAGCGTAGGTAGCCGAGCTCCTAACACCGGGGAGCTGTTTTTT.

The chain uses TRBV25-1 and TRBJ1-1, with 7 positions matching TRBD1. CDR1 is MGHDK, CDR2 SYGVNS, per germline. Germline trimming cut 1 base from V and 3 bases from J; bases unmatched to any gene: 5. CDR3 size: 15 residues. The CDR3 region has the DNA TGTGCCAGCAGTGAATTAAAGGGGGCTGACACTGAAGCTTTCTTT. Its protein is CASSELKGADTEAFF. Looking up the rest from reference TRBV25-1 and TRBJ1-1 gives the full variable domain: EADIYQTPRYLVIGTGKKITLECSQTMGHDKMYWYQQDPGMELHLIHYSYGVNSTEKGDLSSESTVSRIRTEHFPLTLESARPSHTSQYLCASSELKGADTEAFFGQGTRLTVV.

V gene TRBV28 combines with J gene TRBJ2-1; D remains ambiguous. The germline V gene has CDR1 MDHEN and CDR2 SYDVKM. The V end was cut by 7 bases, the J end by 7 bases, with 5 bases between. The CDR3 totals 10 residues. CDR3 bases: TGTGCCAGCAAGTTGAATGAGCAGTTCTTC. Encoded protein: CASKLNEQFF.

The V and J genes are TRBV5-1 and TRBJ2-5, with D perhaps TRBD2 (6 bases). This CDR3 has 15 residues. Germline assignment: CDR1 SGHRS and CDR2 YFSETQ. Between the trimmed V and J ends, which lost 7 bases and 4 bases, there was a span of 20 bases. The chain's CDR3 is CASVPGLGSPETQYF. CDR3 in DNA: TGCGCCAGCGTTCCGGGACTGGGGTCCCCAGAGACCCAGTACTTC.

This chain joins TRBV11-2 and TRBJ2-7; possibly TRBD2 for D (5 bases). Trimming removed 5 bases at V and 1 base at J, with 15 bases between. From germline, CDR1 is SGHAT and CDR2 FQNNGV. The CDR3 consists of 15 residues. Here the CDR3 reads CASSPREGWSYEQYF. CDR3 DNA sequence: TGTGCCAGCAGCCCAAGAGAGGGTTGGTCCTACGAGCAGTACTTC.

This chain links TRBV7-9 with TRBJ2-1; either TRBD1 or TRBD2 may supply D (5 bases each). CDR1 is SEHNR and CDR2 is FQNEAQ in the germline V gene (reference sequence). This CDR3 comprises 15 residues. Trimming cost V 4 bases and J 6 bases, with 16 bases left between them. Here the CDR3 DNA reads TGTGCCAGCAGCTCCCCCCGGGACGCTCGCAATGAGCAGTTCTTC. Its translation: CASSSPRDARNEQFF.

The chain employs TRBV19 and TRBJ1-3; D is unresolved. The CDR3 length is 15 residues. V gave up 5 bases and J gave up 0 bases, with 11 bases separating them. The germline V gene has CDR1 LNHDA and CDR2 SQIVND (reference sequence). The DNA of the CDR3 is TGTGCCAGTAGTGGGCGGACGACCTCTGGAAACACCATATATTTT. The encoded protein is CASSGRTTSGNTIYF.

The chain links TRBV7-9 to TRBJ2-1; weak D call: TRBD2 (5 bases). Germline CDR1 is SEHNR and CDR2 is FQNEAQ (reference sequence). The CDR3 has 15 amino acids. The V end lost 5 bases, the J end lost 8 bases, and 19 bases lay between the germline ends. The CDR3 region is CASSHWSGWVHEQFF. As DNA, the CDR3 is TGTGCCAGCAGCCATTGGAGCGGATGGGTGCATGAGCAGTTCTTC.

The chain uses TRBV5-8 and TRBJ2-7, with 7 nucleotides matching TRBD1. Trimming took 6 bases from V and 7 from J; bases not matched to a gene: 13. The germline gives CDR1 SGHTS, CDR2 YDEGEE. The CDR3 loop spans 14 amino acids. The DNA of the CDR3 is TGTGCCAGCATCAGGGGGACGCGAGTTCGAGAGCAGTACTTC. Its translation: CASIRGTRVREQYF.

This chain joins TRBV19 and TRBJ2-5, with D hard to call. The CDR3 is 14 amino acids. Trimming took 1 base from V and 1 from J, leaving 7 bases between them. CDR1 LNHDA and CDR2 SQIVND come from the germline V gene (reference sequence). The CDR3 protein is CASSIGRRQETQYF. CDR3 DNA: TGTGCCAGTAGTATAGGTAGGCGCCAAGAGACCCAGTACTTC.

This clone was seen once. The genes are TRBV9 and TRBJ2-4; the match to TRBD2 covers 12 bases. With V trimmed by 4 bases and J by 6 bases, 5 bases remained unmatched. CDR1 and CDR2 from the germline V gene are SGDLS and YYNGEE. This CDR3 region has 15 residues. The CDR3 DNA reads as TGTGCCAGCAGCACACTAGCGGGAGGAGGAAACATTCAGTACTTC. Its translation is CASSTLAGGGNIQYF. Looking up the rest from reference TRBV9 and TRBJ2-4 gives the full variable domain: DSGVTQTPKHLITATGQRVTLRCSPRSGDLSVYWYQQSLDQGLQFLIQYYNGEERAKGNILERFSAQQFPDLHSELNLSSLELGDSALYFCASSTLAGGGNIQYFGAGTRLSVL.

This rearrangement joins TRBV2 to TRBJ1-2, with 8 bases matching TRBD1. Germline V gives CDR1 SNHLY, CDR2 FYNNEI. The trim removed 5 bases at V and 8 bases at J, leaving 10 bases unmatched. The CDR3 runs 14 residues. This CDR3 reads CASSPRTGSEGYTF. The CDR3 DNA follows: TGTGCCAGCAGTCCTAGGACAGGGAGCGAGGGCTACACCTTC.

V and J are TRBV28 and TRBJ1-3; D unresolved. V lost 2 bases to trimming and J lost 4 bases, with 6 bases between them. CDR3 length: 13 amino acids. Germline CDR1 MDHEN, CDR2 SYDVKM. CDR3 in DNA: TGTGCCAGCAGTTTAATTGCCGGAAACACCATATATTTT. Its translation is CASSLIAGNTIYF.